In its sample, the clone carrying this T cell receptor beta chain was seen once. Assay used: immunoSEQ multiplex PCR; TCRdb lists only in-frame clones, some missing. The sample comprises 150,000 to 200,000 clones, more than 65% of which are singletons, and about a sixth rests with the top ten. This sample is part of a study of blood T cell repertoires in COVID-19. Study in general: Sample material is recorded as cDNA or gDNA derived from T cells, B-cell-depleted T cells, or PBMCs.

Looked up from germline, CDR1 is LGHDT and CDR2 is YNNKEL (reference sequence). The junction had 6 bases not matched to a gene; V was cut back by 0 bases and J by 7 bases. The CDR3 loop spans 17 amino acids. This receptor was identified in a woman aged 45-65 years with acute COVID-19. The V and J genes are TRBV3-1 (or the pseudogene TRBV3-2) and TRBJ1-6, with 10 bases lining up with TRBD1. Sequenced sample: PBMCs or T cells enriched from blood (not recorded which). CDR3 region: CASSQDPRGQGNSPLHF. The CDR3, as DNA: TGTGCCAGCAGCCAAGATCCAAGGGGACAGGGGAATTCACCCCTCCACTTT.